The clone carrying this T cell receptor (beta chain) has a handful of counts. Its target is not known. These data belong to a study of graft-versus-host responses after intestinal transplantation. For the study at large: All of the recipients had induction that used anti-thymocyte globulin, then tacrolimus and steroids for around three years. General study findings and limits: Investigators detected GvH clones in recipient marrow, with some emerging earlier in ileum or blood. Early post-transplant HvG declines showed an association with peak circulating GvH clone levels. Some patients had graft-donor T cell macrochimerism, and their allografts showed high graft-versus-host to host-versus-graft clonal ratios.

Profiled with immunoSEQ multiplex PCR; TCRdb holds only in-frame clones, not every one. Found here are 35,000 to 45,000 clones, over 85% of them singletons; the top ten hold about 7%. The CDR3 is 15 residues long. Germline loops: CDR1 SQVTM, CDR2 ANQGSEA. With 4 bases clipped from V and 7 bases from J, the junction kept 9 bases outside the gene matches. This chain connects TRBV29-1 to TRBJ2-2; 10 bases map to TRBD2. This clonotype originated in a human patient who received an intestinal transplant, so some T cells may come from the graft donor. This specimen consisted of PBMCs, obtained roughly 270 days after transplant. This CDR3 reads CSVVQRGGHGGELFF. Here the CDR3 DNA reads TGCAGCGTTGTCCAGCGGGGGGGCCATGGCGGGGAGCTGTTTTTT.